This record concerns one TCR beta chain sequence. What it binds is unknown. Per the study methods: Filtering differed since immunoSEQ provided only junctions, with no quality scores. Clones were sequenced by immunoSEQ multiplex PCR, and TCRdb holds only the in-frame ones, with some missing. V and J calls and clone size are those listed in that table; D and trimming were worked out from the DNA. The data show around 1.9 million clones, with approximately 94% seen just once and 1.5% to 2% held by the top ten. This sample is drawn from a study of shared clonotypes between healthy human individuals. Study information: The cohort comprised a couple of women and a few men. Their ages spanned 18 to 49 years.

Naivety among CD8 cells was defined by CD45RO negativity and positive CCR7 selection, thereby excluding terminally differentiated effector memory CD45RA+ cells. Study-wide results and limits: Enrolling few donors narrowed the genetic and exposure-history diversity that was represented. At large depth, rarefaction still showed sorted-subset sequencing to be incomplete.

The receptor comes from a young man in good health. Some clones in this sample may be carry-over from other donors' samples. What was sequenced was naive CD8+ T cells from PBMCs.

CDR3 in DNA: TGTGCCAGCAGCTACGGGACTAGCGGGTACGAGCAGTACTTC. This translates into CASSYGTSGYEQYF. V and J are TRBV5-4 and TRBJ2-7; TRBD2 aligns across 12 bases. The germline V gene encodes CDR1 SGHNT and CDR2 YYREEE (reference sequence). The CDR3 sequence is 14 residues long. Trimming cost V 3 bases and J 4 bases; bases outside gene matches: 2.